This is a list of T cell receptor beta chains from one sample in a study of Ad26.COV2.S vaccination and SARS-CoV-2 variants. Assay used: immunoSEQ multiplex PCR; TCRdb lists only in-frame clones, some missing. Of about 470,000 clones in the sample, 90% were seen once. The sequences come from peripheral blood, collected in a trial of Ad26.COV2.S vaccine versus placebo. The origin of the receptors is a person aged 18-65 years who received the Ad26.COV2.S COVID-19 vaccine or a placebo. Each CDR3 is given with its conserved first and last residue. The D gene is left open where the match is weak. Only part of the rows carry a size: once, few, many, or a class if the clone is expanded.

>TRBJ2-5|-|TRBV7-8|TRBD2
CASSPGTRRETQYF
TGTGCCAGCAGCCCTGGGACTAGGCGGGAGACCCAGTACTTC
>TRBJ2-7|-|TRBV27|TRBD1
CASSPRTGYEQYF
TGTGCCAGCAGTCCACGGACAGGCTACGAGCAGTACTTC
>TRBJ2-2|-|TRBV6-6|TRBD1
CASSYTGGWSGELFF
TGTGCCAGCAGCTACACAGGGGGCTGGTCCGGGGAGCTGTTTTTT
>TRBJ2-5|few|TRBV6-2/TRBV6-3|-
CASSYSETGPETQYF
TGTGCCAGCAGTTACTCGGAGACCGGTCCGGAGACCCAGTACTTC
>TRBJ2-1|-|TRBV13|-
CASSPLGRGNEQFF
TGTGCCAGCAGCCCTTTGGGGCGCGGCAATGAGCAGTTCTTC
>TRBJ1-2|-|TRBV28|-
CASSLISGRLTYGYTF
TGTGCCAGCAGTTTAATTAGTGGCAGACTCACCTATGGCTACACCTTC
>TRBJ1-1|once|TRBV7-9|TRBD1
CASRDRSGTEAFF
TGTGCCAGCCGGGACAGGTCGGGCACTGAAGCTTTCTTT
>TRBJ1-2|-|TRBV3-1/TRBV3-2|TRBD1
CASSQAGQGAYGYTF
TGTGCCAGCAGCCAAGCCGGACAGGGGGCTTATGGCTACACCTTC
>TRBJ1-6|-|TRBV6-5|-
CASRGTRYNSPLHF
TGTGCCAGCAGGGGGACACGTTATAATTCACCCCTCCACTTT
>TRBJ2-2|once|TRBV2|TRBD1
CASGNTGGRTGELFF
TGTGCCAGCGGCAATACAGGGGGCAGGACCGGGGAGCTGTTTTTT
>TRBJ1-1|-|TRBV7-2|-
CASSLAGGPAAFF
TGTGCCAGCAGCTTAGCCGGGGGCCCAGCGGCTTTCTTT
>TRBJ1-6|-|TRBV7-2|-
CASSLGSSPLHF
TGTGCCAGCAGTCTAGGGTCTTCACCCCTCCACTTT
>TRBJ2-1|-|TRBV7-9|TRBD1
CASSLPGQQYNEQFF
TGTGCCAGCAGCCTACCGGGACAGCAGTACAATGAGCAGTTCTTC
>TRBJ2-5|few|TRBV7-2|-
CASSLALSHQETQYF
TGTGCCAGCAGCTTAGCGCTTAGCCACCAAGAGACCCAGTACTTC
>TRBJ2-7|once|TRBV28|-
CASSVHRDTTYEQYF
TGTGCCAGCAGTGTTCACCGGGACACAACCTACGAGCAGTACTTC
>TRBJ2-5|-|TRBV6-2/TRBV6-3|-
CASSDRPWRKETQYF
TGTGCCAGCAGCGACCGACCCTGGAGGAAAGAGACCCAGTACTTC
>TRBJ2-7|-|TRBV11-3|-
CASSLGGTSYEQYF
TGTGCCAGCAGCTTAGGGGGGACCTCCTACGAGCAGTACTTC
>TRBJ2-1|-|TRBV13|-
CASSFGTRPQNEQFF
TGTGCCAGCAGCTTTGGCACTAGACCCCAAAATGAGCAGTTCTTC
>TRBJ2-3|-|TRBV27|TRBD1
CASRQQGTADTQYF
TGTGCCAGCAGACAACAGGGGACGGCAGATACGCAGTATTTT
>TRBJ2-7|-|TRBV7-9|TRBD2
CASSSSAGWYEQYF
TGTGCCAGCAGCTCCTCAGCGGGATGGTACGAGCAGTACTTC
>TRBJ2-3|-|TRBV10-3|TRBD1
CAIRAGQGLDTQYF
TGTGCCATCAGGGCCGGACAGGGGCTGGATACGCAGTATTTT
>TRBJ1-4|-|TRBV4-1|-
CASSQDSINEKLFF
TGCGCCAGCAGCCAAGATAGCATTAATGAAAAACTGTTTTTT
>TRBJ1-3|-|TRBV28|TRBD1
CASSFTKGADSGNTIYF
TGTGCCAGCAGTTTTACAAAGGGGGCAGACTCTGGAAACACCATATATTTT
>TRBJ1-5|-|TRBV12-3/TRBV12-4|TRBD1
CASSLTGDQPQHF
TGTGCCAGCAGTCTCACAGGGGATCAGCCCCAGCATTTT
>TRBJ2-7|-|TRBV29-1|TRBD1
CSTTGGDRGSYEQYF
TGCAGCACCACAGGAGGGGACAGGGGATCCTACGAGCAGTACTTC
>TRBJ2-1|-|TRBV19|-
CASKNRDSYNEQFF
TGTGCCAGTAAGAACAGGGACTCCTACAATGAGCAGTTCTTC
>TRBJ2-5|-|TRBV2|-
CASRLTGTQETQYF
TGTGCCAGCAGGCTTACAGGAACCCAAGAGACCCAGTACTTC
>TRBJ1-2|-|TRBV5-1|-
CASSYQVDYGYTF
TGCGCCAGCAGCTATCAGGTCGACTATGGCTACACCTTC
>TRBJ2-3|-|TRBV24-1|TRBD2
CATAGTSGRVRDTQYF
TGTGCCACCGCCGGGACTAGCGGGAGGGTAAGAGATACGCAGTATTTT
>TRBJ1-5|-|TRBV6-5|TRBD1
CASSTTGASNQPQHF
TGTGCCAGCAGTACCACAGGGGCGAGCAATCAGCCCCAGCATTTT
>TRBJ2-1|few|TRBV13|TRBD2
CASSSGLVVEAYNEQFF
TGTGCCAGCAGCTCCGGACTAGTTGTGGAGGCCTACAATGAGCAGTTCTTC
>TRBJ1-4|-|TRBV6-6|TRBD1
CASSYLKGAGGEKLFF
TGTGCCAGCAGTTATCTTAAGGGGGCTGGAGGTGAAAAACTGTTTTTT
>TRBJ1-4|-|TRBV10-2|TRBD1
CASSEGGRKLFF
TGCGCCAGCAGTGAAGGGGGCCGAAAACTGTTTTTT
>TRBJ1-4|few|TRBV7-2|TRBD1
CASSTATGGSANEKLFF
TGTGCCAGCAGCACCGCGACAGGGGGCTCGGCTAATGAAAAACTGTTTTTT
>TRBJ1-6|-|TRBV6-2/TRBV6-3|-
CASTPDRTDNSPLHF
TGTGCCAGCACCCCGGACAGAACCGATAATTCACCCCTCCACTTT
>TRBJ2-1|-|TRBV19|TRBD2
CASSRGTSELNQFF
TGTGCCAGTAGTAGGGGGACTAGCGAATTAAACCAGTTCTTC
>TRBJ2-1|-|TRBV28|TRBD1
CATSGGFDEQFF
TGTGCCACCTCAGGGGGCTTTGATGAGCAGTTCTTC
>TRBJ2-1|-|TRBV19|TRBD2
CASSIGTSLDEQFF
TGTGCCAGTAGTATAGGGACTAGTTTGGATGAGCAGTTCTTC
>TRBJ1-2|-|TRBV30|TRBD1
CAWSDSDRTYGYTF
TGTGCCTGGAGTGATTCGGACAGGACCTATGGCTACACCTTC
>TRBJ1-1|-|TRBV19|-
CASSIGWGTNTEAFF
TGTGCCAGTAGTATAGGGTGGGGTACCAACACTGAAGCTTTCTTT
>TRBJ2-5|-|TRBV30|TRBD2
CAWSPSLLAGVLGETQYF
TGTGCCTGGAGTCCCTCCTTACTAGCGGGAGTCCTCGGAGAGACCCAGTACTTC
>TRBJ2-7|-|TRBV29-1|-
CSVEEGSVEQYF
TGCAGCGTTGAAGAGGGGAGTGTCGAGCAGTACTTC
>TRBJ2-1|-|TRBV30|-
CAWSRSSYNEQFF
TGTGCCTGGAGTCGGAGCTCCTACAATGAGCAGTTCTTC
>TRBJ2-3|-|TRBV7-2|-
CASRNRASTDTQYF
TGTGCCAGCAGAAACAGAGCTTCCACAGATACGCAGTATTTT
>TRBJ2-1|-|TRBV28|-
CASGFKPEQYNEQFF
TGTGCCAGCGGATTTAAGCCCGAACAGTACAATGAGCAGTTCTTC